This TCR beta chain was recovered during a study of T cells in narcolepsy. Repertoires were generated with immunoSEQ multiplex PCR, while TCRdb's copy carries only in-frame clones and drops some. Of approximately 35,000 clones in the sample, more than 70% were seen once. This clone was recorded once. The antigen remains undetermined. The CDR3 is made up of 15 amino acids. The germline gives CDR1 LGHNA, CDR2 YNFKEQ. Deletions cut 0 bases from V and 0 bases from J, with 9 bases between. Study outcomes and limitations: Autoreactive HCRT-specific and TRIB2-specific clonotypes were marked in same-patient CSF-versus-blood CD4+ comparisons. Healthy controls reportedly lacked the autoreactive clonotypes serially found in patients' blood.

The sequence was collected from a human donor in good health. The source material was memory (CD45RA-) CD4+ T cells from blood. V usage is TRBV4-2 and J usage is TRBJ2-7; no firm D call. The CDR3 here is CASSQDSSYSYEQYF. CDR3 coding DNA: TGTGCCAGCAGCCAAGACTCCTCCTACTCCTACGAGCAGTACTTC.